What follows are 9 T cell receptor beta chains derived from one specimen sequenced in a study of Graves' ophthalmopathy and Graves' hyperthyroidism. Investigators amplified TCR beta CDR3 regions from RNA transcripts. Second-round multiplex PCR came after a first-round RT-PCR that employed HTBI primers. TCRdb fed the multiplex PCR reads into MiXCR, producing one record per CDR3 protein. This sample has about 700,000 distinct CDR3 sequences, with about two fifths found just once. Material for sequencing was peripheral blood. The receptors originated from an adult man with Graves' ophthalmopathy.

This clonotype has ten or more counts. The chain combines TRBV10-3 with TRBJ2-5; 12 bases match TRBD2. The CDR3 consists of 14 residues. Germline V CDR1 and CDR2: ENHRY, SYGVKD. V shed 6 bases, J shed 4 bases, and the junction held 3 bases outside the gene matches. For the CDR3, the DNA is TGTGCCATCAGCTCTAGCGGGGGGGCAGAGACCCAGTACTTC. It is translated as CAISSSGGAETQYF.

This clonotype was seen a handful of times. The V call is TRBV6-4, the J call TRBJ1-1; TRBD1 is a possible D gene (5 bases). CDR1 MRHNA and CDR2 SNTAGT come from the germline V gene. This CDR3 contains 14 residues. V lost 5 bases and J 3 bases, leaving 13 bases between the germline ends. This CDR3 is CASSLWGLDTEAFF. The DNA of the CDR3 is TGTGCCAGCAGTTTATGGGGCCTGGACACTGAAGCTTTCTTT.

This chain uses TRBV9 with TRBJ1-2; D is undetermined. Trimming cost V 7 bases and J 2 bases, with 9 bases left between them. Germline loops: CDR1 SGDLS, CDR2 YYNGEE. CDR3 length equals 12 residues. DNA of the CDR3: TGTGCCAGCTCGGGCGAAAACTATGGCTACACCTTC. This codes for CASSGENYGYTF.

This clonotype showed up many times. This rearrangement joins TRBV20-1 to TRBJ2-5, with TRBD1 matching over 7 bases. The CDR3 runs to 14 residues. With 1 base clipped from V and 5 bases from J, the junction kept 7 bases outside the gene matches. Germline assignment: CDR1 DFQATT and CDR2 SNEGSKA (reference sequence). This CDR3 is CSARALTGPETQYF. The CDR3 DNA sequence: TGCAGTGCTAGAGCATTGACAGGGCCGGAGACCCAGTACTTC.

This clonotype was detected many times. The V and J genes are TRBV10-3 and TRBJ2-2; D possibly corresponds to TRBD2 (6 bases). Per germline, CDR1 ENHRY and CDR2 SYGVKD. V lost 5 bases and J 0 bases, leaving 7 bases between the germline ends. This CDR3 spans 14 amino acids. The CDR3, as DNA: TGTGCCATCAGTAGGACTACGAACACCGGGGAGCTGTTTTTT. Translation: CAISRTTNTGELFF.

This clonotype was counted at least ten times. J is TRBJ1-2 and V is TRBV27; no clear D. Germline V gene data show CDR1 as MNHEY and CDR2 as SMNVEV (reference sequence). V dropped 6 bases and J dropped 0 bases, with 8 bases sitting between them. The CDR3 loop spans 13 amino acids. The CDR3 nucleotides read TGTGCCAGCAGCTCCGGCTCTAACTATGGCTACACCTTC. Translated, it gives CASSSGSNYGYTF.

In this sample, this clonotype turned up many times. This chain connects TRBV10-3 to TRBJ1-1; a possible D gene is TRBD1 (5 bases). The germline CDR1 and CDR2 sequences are ENHRY and SYGVKD. The CDR3 has 17 residues. The germline V and J ends were trimmed by 4 bases and 0 bases, with 18 bases remaining between them. The CDR3 protein is CAISALRDSDVNTEAFF. The CDR3 coding sequence is TGTGCCATCAGTGCATTAAGGGACTCAGATGTGAACACTGAAGCTTTCTTT.

This clonotype was observed at least ten times. As DNA, the CDR3 is TGTGCCAGCAGCCAAAGTAGCTCTGGGGCCAACGTCCTGACTTTC. It yields the protein CASSQSSSGANVLTF. The chain links TRBV7-2 to TRBJ2-6, with D unclear. The CDR3 loop spans 15 amino acids. V was cut by 5 bases and J by 0 bases, with 8 bases left in between. CDR1 is SGHTA and CDR2 is FQGNSA in the germline V gene. Drawing the rest from reference TRBV7-2 and TRBJ2-6, the complete variable domain is GAGVSQSPSNKVTEKGKDVELRCDPISGHTALYWYRQSLGQGLEFLIYFQGNSAPDKSGLPSDRFSAERTGGSVSTLTIQRTQQEDSAVYLCASSQSSSGANVLTFGAGSRLTVL.

This chain links TRBV29-1 with TRBJ1-2; tentative D call: TRBD1 (5 bases). Germline V CDR1 and CDR2: SQVTM, ANQGSEA. The CDR3 runs 12 residues. The CDR3 DNA follows: TGCAGGTTTGGGCAGGGAGGAGATGGCTACACCTTC. Translation: CRFGQGGDGYTF.